Below, one TCR beta chain is given with its context. Losses at the gene ends were 0 bases for V and 2 bases for J; bases not matched to a gene: 9. The CDR3 covers 18 residues. The germline CDR1 and CDR2 sequences are SGDLS and YYNGEE. The data are from a study of blood T cell repertoires in COVID-19. Repertoires were generated with immunoSEQ multiplex PCR, while TCRdb's copy carries only in-frame clones and drops some. Seen here are around 230,000 clones, about nine tenths observed once, and the top ten hold around 2%. The sequence came from a man younger than 40 who had recovered from COVID-19. This rearrangement joins TRBV9 to TRBJ2-1; 9 bases fit TRBD2. The specimen sequenced was peripheral blood. CDR3 region: CASSVGFGSGGTYNEQFF. CDR3 DNA: TGTGCCAGCAGCGTAGGGTTTGGTAGCGGGGGTACCTACAATGAGCAGTTCTTC.